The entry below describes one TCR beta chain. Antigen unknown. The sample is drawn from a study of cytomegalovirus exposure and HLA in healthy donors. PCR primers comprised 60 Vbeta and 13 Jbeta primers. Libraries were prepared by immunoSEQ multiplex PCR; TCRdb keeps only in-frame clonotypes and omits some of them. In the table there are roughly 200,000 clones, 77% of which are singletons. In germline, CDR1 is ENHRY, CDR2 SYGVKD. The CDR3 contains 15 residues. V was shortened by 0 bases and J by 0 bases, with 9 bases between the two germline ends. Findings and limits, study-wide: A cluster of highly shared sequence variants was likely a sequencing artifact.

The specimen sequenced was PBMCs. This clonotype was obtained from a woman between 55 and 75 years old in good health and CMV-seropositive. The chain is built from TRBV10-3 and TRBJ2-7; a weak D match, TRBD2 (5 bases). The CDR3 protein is CAISESTGNSYEQYF. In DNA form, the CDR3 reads TGTGCCATCAGTGAGTCGACGGGGAACTCCTACGAGCAGTACTTC.